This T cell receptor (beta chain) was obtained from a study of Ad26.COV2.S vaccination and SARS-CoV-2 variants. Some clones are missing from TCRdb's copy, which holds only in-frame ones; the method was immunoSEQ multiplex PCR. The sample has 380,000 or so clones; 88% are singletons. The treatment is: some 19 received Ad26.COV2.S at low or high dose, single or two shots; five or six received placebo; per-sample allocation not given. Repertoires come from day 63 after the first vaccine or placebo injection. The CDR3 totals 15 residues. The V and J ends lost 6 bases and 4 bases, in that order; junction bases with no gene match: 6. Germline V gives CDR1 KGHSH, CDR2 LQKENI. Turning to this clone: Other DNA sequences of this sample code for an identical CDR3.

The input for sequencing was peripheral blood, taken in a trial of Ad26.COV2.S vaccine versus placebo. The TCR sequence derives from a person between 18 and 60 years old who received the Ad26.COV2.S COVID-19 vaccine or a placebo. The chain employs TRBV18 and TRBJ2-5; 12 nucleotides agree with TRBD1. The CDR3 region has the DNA TGTGCCAGCTCCCCCGGGACAGGGGGCCGAGAGACCCAGTACTTC. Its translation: CASSPGTGGRETQYF. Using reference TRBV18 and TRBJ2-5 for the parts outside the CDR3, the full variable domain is NAGVMQNPRHLVRRRGQEARLRCSPMKGHSHVYWYRQLPEEGLKFMVYLQKENIIDESGMPKERFSAEFPKEGPSILRIQQVVRGDSAAYFCASSPGTGGRETQYFGPGTRLLVL.